The rows below give T cell receptor beta chains drawn from one sample of a study of spatial heterogeneity in lung cancer. TCRdb reanalysed the 5' RACE reads using MiXCR and keeps one entry per CDR3 protein. Among 10,000 to 12,000 distinct CDR3 sequences, over 9.5% were seen once, and the ten largest hold around 12%. Sample: lung tumor tissue, taken at surgery. These receptors were taken from a female donor with early-stage non-small cell lung cancer. CDR3s include the opening cysteine and the closing phenylalanine or tryptophan. Fields, in order: J gene, D gene, V gene, clone size, CDR3 DNA, CDR3 protein. The D gene is left open where the match is weak. Clone size, where shown, is once, few, many, or a class for clones that have expanded.

j_call: TRBJ1-5
d_call: TRBD1
v_call: TRBV7-9
clone_size: many
cdr3_nt: TGTGCCAGCAGCTTAGCTGACGGACAGGACCAGCCCCAGCATTTT
cdr3_aa: CASSLADGQDQPQHF

j_call: TRBJ2-3
d_call: TRBD2
v_call: TRBV7-9
clone_size: many
cdr3_nt: TGTGCCAGCAGCTTAGTGCGGGGGTGGTCAGATACGCAGTATTTT
cdr3_aa: CASSLVRGWSDTQYF

j_call: TRBJ2-7
d_call: -
v_call: TRBV4-2
clone_size: medium-sized
cdr3_nt: TGTGCCAGCAGCCCCCGGACTGGCGGTAATAACGAGCAGTACTTC
cdr3_aa: CASSPRTGGNNEQYF

j_call: TRBJ1-2
d_call: -
v_call: TRBV14
clone_size: many
cdr3_nt: TGTGCCAGCAGCCATACGGGACTGAGGAGCTATGGCTACACCTTC
cdr3_aa: CASSHTGLRSYGYTF

j_call: TRBJ2-3
d_call: TRBD2
v_call: TRBV27
clone_size: many
cdr3_nt: TGTGCCAGCAGTCCCCGGGTTAGCGGGAGAAGGTCAGATACGCAGTATTTT
cdr3_aa: CASSPRVSGRRSDTQYF

j_call: TRBJ1-1
d_call: -
v_call: TRBV5-1
clone_size: medium-sized
cdr3_nt: TGCGCCAGCAGCTTGGTCGCCCAACAGGGGAACACTGAAGCTTTCTTT
cdr3_aa: CASSLVAQQGNTEAFF

j_call: TRBJ2-5
d_call: -
v_call: TRBV5-1
clone_size: many
cdr3_nt: TGCGCCAGCAGCTTTCCCAGAGAGACCCAGTACTTC
cdr3_aa: CASSFPRETQYF

j_call: TRBJ2-3
d_call: -
v_call: TRBV28
clone_size: many
cdr3_nt: TGTGCCAGCAAGTCCCCCGGACAGCATACGCAGTATTTT
cdr3_aa: CASKSPGQHTQYF

j_call: TRBJ1-6
d_call: TRBD1
v_call: TRBV13
clone_size: many
cdr3_nt: TGTGCCAGCAGCTCTTGGACAGGGGCGGTAGTAGATTCACCCCTCCACTTT
cdr3_aa: CASSSWTGAVVDSPLHF

j_call: TRBJ2-5
d_call: -
v_call: TRBV6-5
clone_size: many
cdr3_nt: TGTGCCAGCAGTTCCTCGCGACAGTACCAAGAGACCCAGTACTTC
cdr3_aa: CASSSSRQYQETQYF

j_call: TRBJ1-6
d_call: -
v_call: TRBV21-1
clone_size: -
cdr3_nt: TGTGTCAGCAGCAAAAGGAGCTATAGAAGGGAATACAATTCACCCCCCCACTTT
cdr3_aa: CVSSKRSYRREYNSPPHF

j_call: TRBJ2-7
d_call: -
v_call: TRBV28
clone_size: many
cdr3_nt: TGTGCCAGCAGTTTCTTCGGGCAGGGGAGAAACGAGCAGTACTTC
cdr3_aa: CASSFFGQGRNEQYF

j_call: TRBJ1-3
d_call: TRBD1
v_call: TRBV3-1
clone_size: many
cdr3_nt: TGTGCCAGCAGCCAAGGCCCGGGACAGGGGTCTGGAAACACCATATATTTT
cdr3_aa: CASSQGPGQGSGNTIYF

j_call: TRBJ2-5
d_call: -
v_call: TRBV11-3
clone_size: medium-sized
cdr3_nt: TGTGCCAGCAGCTTAGGGATTGGACAGAGAGAGACCCAGTACTTC
cdr3_aa: CASSLGIGQRETQYF

j_call: TRBJ2-3
d_call: TRBD2
v_call: TRBV12-5
clone_size: -
cdr3_nt: TGTGCTAGTGGCGATCTCTCACGGGGGGGGTCAGATACGCAGTATTTT
cdr3_aa: CASGDLSRGGSDTQYF

j_call: TRBJ1-4
d_call: -
v_call: TRBV28
clone_size: many
cdr3_nt: TGTGCCAGCAGACTAAATGAAAAACTGTTTTTT
cdr3_aa: CASRLNEKLFF

j_call: TRBJ2-5
d_call: -
v_call: TRBV7-2
clone_size: few
cdr3_nt: TGTGCCAGCAGCTCCCAGCGTGCCGAGACCCAGTACTTC
cdr3_aa: CASSSQRAETQYF

j_call: TRBJ1-1
d_call: -
v_call: TRBV3-1
clone_size: -
cdr3_nt: TGTGCCAGCAGCCAAGAGGCGGGGGGGAGCACTGAAGCTTTCTTT
cdr3_aa: CASSQEAGGSTEAFF

j_call: TRBJ1-1
d_call: -
v_call: TRBV20-1
clone_size: few
cdr3_nt: TGCAGTGCTATCATGACACTTATGAACACTGAAGCTTTCTTT
cdr3_aa: CSAIMTLMNTEAFF

j_call: TRBJ2-1
d_call: TRBD2
v_call: TRBV29-1
clone_size: medium-sized
cdr3_nt: TGCAGCGTGGCCCCCGGGGGGGTTAACAATGAGCAGTTCTTC
cdr3_aa: CSVAPGGVNNEQFF

j_call: TRBJ1-6
d_call: -
v_call: TRBV2
clone_size: many
cdr3_nt: TGTGCCAGCAGTGGGCAGTGGAATTCACCCCTCCACTTT
cdr3_aa: CASSGQWNSPLHF

j_call: TRBJ2-7
d_call: -
v_call: TRBV7-2
clone_size: many
cdr3_nt: TGTGCCAGCAGCCGCCTCGGAGGGACCTACGAGCAGTACTTC
cdr3_aa: CASSRLGGTYEQYF

j_call: TRBJ2-5
d_call: -
v_call: TRBV7-8
clone_size: -
cdr3_nt: TGTGCCAGCAGCCCTCAAGAGACCCAGTACTTC
cdr3_aa: CASSPQETQYF

j_call: TRBJ2-3
d_call: -
v_call: TRBV10-3
clone_size: many
cdr3_nt: TGTGCCATCAGTGACGGCGGGGGCACAGATACGCAGTATTTT
cdr3_aa: CAISDGGGTDTQYF

j_call: TRBJ2-4
d_call: -
v_call: TRBV28
clone_size: few
cdr3_nt: TGTGCCAGCAGTTTGCAGGGTCTGAGCATTCAGTACTTC
cdr3_aa: CASSLQGLSIQYF

j_call: TRBJ1-5
d_call: -
v_call: TRBV5-5
clone_size: many
cdr3_nt: TGTGCCAGCAGCTTGGGACGGGTCAATCAGCCCCAGCATTTT
cdr3_aa: CASSLGRVNQPQHF

j_call: TRBJ2-2
d_call: -
v_call: TRBV7-2
clone_size: many
cdr3_nt: TGTGCCAGCAGCTTAAGGCGGGGCGACACCGGGGAGCTGTTTTTT
cdr3_aa: CASSLRRGDTGELFF